This T cell receptor beta chain was captured by sequencing in a study of T cells expressing NK-cell markers. CDR3 length equals 16 residues. In germline, CDR1 is MDHEN, CDR2 SYDVKM. TCRdb re-called the 5' RACE reads; one entry per CDR3 protein, DNA not given. Recorded for this sample: about 260,000 distinct CDR3 sequences. The material sequenced was blood T cells: a sorted CD56 or NKG2C T cell subset, CD4+ or CD8+ T cells, or bulk PBMC T cells (not recorded which). The TCR sequence derives from a woman aged 18-70 years in good health. The chain uses TRBV28 and TRBJ2-1; TCRdb lists TRBD1, though no DNA is available to test this call. Here the CDR3 reads CASNGYAGGRYNEQFF. Full variable domain (remainder filled in from reference TRBV28 and TRBJ2-1): DVKVTQSSRYLVKRTGEKVFLECVQDMDHENMFWYRQDPGLGLRLIYFSYDVKMKEKGDIPEGYSVSREKKERFSLILESASTNQTSMYLCASNGYAGGRYNEQFFGPGTRLTVL.